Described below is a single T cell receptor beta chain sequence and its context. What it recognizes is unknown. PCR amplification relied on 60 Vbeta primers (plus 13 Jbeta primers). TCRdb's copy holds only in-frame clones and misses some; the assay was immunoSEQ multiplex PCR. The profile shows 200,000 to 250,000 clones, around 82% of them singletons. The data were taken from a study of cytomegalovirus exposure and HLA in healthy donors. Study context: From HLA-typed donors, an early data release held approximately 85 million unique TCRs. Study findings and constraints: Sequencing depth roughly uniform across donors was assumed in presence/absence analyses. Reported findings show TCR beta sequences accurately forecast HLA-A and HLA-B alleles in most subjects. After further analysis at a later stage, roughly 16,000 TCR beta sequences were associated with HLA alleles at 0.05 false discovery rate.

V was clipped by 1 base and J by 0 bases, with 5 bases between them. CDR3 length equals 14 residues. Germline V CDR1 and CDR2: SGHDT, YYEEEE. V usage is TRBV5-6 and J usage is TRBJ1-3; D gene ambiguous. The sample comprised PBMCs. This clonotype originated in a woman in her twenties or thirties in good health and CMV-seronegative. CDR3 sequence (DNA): TGTGCCAGCAGCTTGTGGGCCTCTGGAAACACCATATATTTT. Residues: CASSLWASGNTIYF.